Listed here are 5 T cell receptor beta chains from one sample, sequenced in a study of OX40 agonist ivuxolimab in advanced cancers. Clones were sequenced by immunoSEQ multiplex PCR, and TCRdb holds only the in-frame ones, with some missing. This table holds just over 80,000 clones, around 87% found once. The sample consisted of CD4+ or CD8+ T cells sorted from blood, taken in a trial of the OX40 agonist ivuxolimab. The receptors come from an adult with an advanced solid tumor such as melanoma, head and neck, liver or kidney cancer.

CDR3 loop: CASSYSRTYNSPLHF. CDR3 sequence (DNA): TGTGCCAGCAGTTACTCGCGCACTTATAATTCACCCCTCCACTTT. The V gene is TRBV6-5, the J gene TRBJ1-6, with D unclear. The ends were cut back, 0 bases at V and 4 bases at J, with 7 bases in the middle. The CDR3 consists of 15 residues. CDR1 is MNHEY, CDR2 SVGAGI, per germline.

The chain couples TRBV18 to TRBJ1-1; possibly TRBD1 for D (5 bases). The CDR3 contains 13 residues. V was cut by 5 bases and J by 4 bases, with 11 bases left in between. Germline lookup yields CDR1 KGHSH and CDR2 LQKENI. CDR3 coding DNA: TGTGCCAGCTCAACCAATGGGGGCACTGAAGCTTTCTTT. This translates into CASSTNGGTEAFF.

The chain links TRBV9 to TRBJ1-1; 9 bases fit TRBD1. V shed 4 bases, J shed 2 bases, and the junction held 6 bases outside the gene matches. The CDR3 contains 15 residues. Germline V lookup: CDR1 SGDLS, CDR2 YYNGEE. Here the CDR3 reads CASSPGGQGNTEAFF. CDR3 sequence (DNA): TGTGCCAGCAGCCCAGGGGGACAGGGAAACACTGAAGCTTTCTTT.

CDR3 in amino acids: CASSYFGGTYEQYF. The CDR3 DNA follows: TGTGCCAGCAGTTATTTTGGCGGTACCTACGAGCAGTACTTC. This sequence joins TRBV6-5 and TRBJ2-7; D not certain. The CDR3 covers 14 residues. V was clipped by 3 bases and J by 2 bases, with 11 bases between them. CDR1 is MNHEY and CDR2 is SVGAGI in the germline V gene.

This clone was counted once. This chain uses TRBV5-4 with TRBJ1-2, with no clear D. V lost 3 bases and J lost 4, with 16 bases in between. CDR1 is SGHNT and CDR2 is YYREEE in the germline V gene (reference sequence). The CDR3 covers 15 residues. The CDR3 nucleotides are TGTGCCAGCAGCTCCCCTCTTTCAGAAAGCTATGGCTACACCTTC. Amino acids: CASSSPLSESYGYTF.